This T cell receptor (beta chain) was recorded in a study of identical twins. Germline loops: CDR1 SGHVS, CDR2 FQNEAQ. The CDR3 has 18 amino acids. V lost 0 bases and J lost 4; bases outside the gene matches: 4. TCRdb recomputed calls from the 5' RACE reads with MiXCR, one row per CDR3 protein. The table records under 300,000 distinct CDR3 sequences, about 8.3% of them present only once. These same records also appear under a second study, on yellow fever vaccine responses in identical twins.

This sequence was found in a woman younger than 35 in good health. The J gene is TRBJ2-2, the V gene TRBV7-8; TRBD2 matches at 14 bases. The sequenced sample was CD8+ T cells sorted from blood. DNA of the CDR3: TGTGCCAGCAGCTTAGCAGGGGGGACTAGCGGGAGCACCGGGGAGCTGTTTTTT. Amino acid sequence: CASSLAGGTSGSTGELFF.